The present T cell receptor (beta chain) was sequenced within a study of T-cell memory formation after mild COVID-19. Study context: Most TCR clusters belonged to a single donor.

This clonotype is labeled as medium-sized. The antigen is not known. Each CDR3 protein is one row after TCRdb ran MiXCR on the 5' RACE reads. The sample records around 150,000 distinct CDR3 sequences, around a third being singletons. Study-wide results and limits: Pre-infection memory already had some responding clones, implying cross-reactive memory joined. Whereas later expanders leaned CD4+, clones contracting day 15 to 85 showed a balanced CD4/CD8 makeup. Mostly located in CM and EM were contracting CD4+ clones, with contracting CD8+ clones located in EMRA.

This receptor was identified in an adult woman who had mild COVID-19 (a few samples of this study predate the infection). Cell type and time point are not known. Sequenced: PBMCs or a T cell subset sorted from them (not recorded which).

CDR3 sequence reads: CASSYGLAGANEQYF. The CDR3 nucleotides read TGCGCCAGCAGCTACGGACTAGCGGGAGCGAATGAGCAGTACTTC. The V call is TRBV5-1, the J call TRBJ2-7, with 13 bases lining up with TRBD2. Per the germline V gene, CDR1 is SGHRS and CDR2 is YFSETQ. V shed 3 bases and J 7 bases; nucleotides not matched to a gene: 7. The CDR3 is 15 residues long.